This paragraph covers one T cell receptor beta chain sequence. Its binding antigen is unknown. Base qualities are not recorded, but no much larger clone differs from it by a single base. The donors were healthy, HIV-negative adults who had no recently reported acute infections or vaccinations. All donors were Caucasian adults living in Nashville, Tennessee, USA. CD4+ T cells were enriched by magnetic negative selection, after which naive cells were positively selected on CD45RA and the negative fraction was taken as the memory subset. Blood was obtained by leukapheresis, after which PBMCs were separated by Ficoll-Histopaque density gradient centrifugation and cryopreserved in liquid nitrogen vapor phase. Purity and quantity of every magnetically sorted T cell population were checked by analytical flow cytometry. Genomic DNA was isolated from each sorted fraction and quantified by UV absorbance on a Nanodrop 2000c.

The sample originates from a study of shared clonotypes between healthy human individuals (dated by TCRdb to about 2020). At the level of the whole study: The cohort included three men and two women between 18 and 49 years of age. Per donor, three plates each were used for CD4 naive and CD4 memory, two for CD8 naive, and one for CD8 memory. Blood TCR repertoires of a handful of healthy adults were deeply sequenced to estimate repertoire size and the extent of clonotype sharing between individuals. Libraries were prepared and TCR repertoires were sequenced by different laboratories using diverse techniques, in order to increase sequencing depth and limit assay-specific biases. Per donor, leukapheresis produced somewhere between about 0.94 and 10 billion PBMCs. What the study reported, not specific to this receptor: Sharing across four donors was observed for around 4.8% of naive CD4, about 4% of naive CD8, around 2.5% of memory CD4, and roughly 0.43% of memory CD8 clonotypes. Pairwise subsampling led to the expectation that sequencing depth would affect the degree of clonotype sharing among donors. Sampling was restricted to blood, and TCR repertoires in tissues likely differ from the TCR repertoires found in blood. Clonotypes shared by all four sorted-subset donors showed higher generation probabilities than non-shared clonotypes. Estimated clonotype richness was generally larger for naive than for memory subsets. Because the study included only a small number of donors, the genetic and exposure-history diversity represented was limited. Rarefaction of sorted-subset datasets indicated incomplete sequencing despite the large sequencing depth.

Using the deep immunoSEQ assay, TCR CDR3 regions were amplified from genomic DNA by multiplex PCR. Genomic DNA extracted from each cell subset was distributed evenly over all wells of several immunoSEQ 96-well plates, and each plate served as one replicate. Each replicate PCR for sorted subsets received roughly 0.2 ug genomic DNA, equal to roughly 29,000 T cell genomes. Purified libraries were measured with a Qubit 3.0 fluorometer, size-checked on a Bioanalyzer 2100, and measured again with the KAPA Library Quantification kit. A separate single-read 150-cycle Illumina NextSeq 550 flow cell was used to sequence each immunoSEQ 96-well plate. The original methods were these. Because the immunoSEQ output held only junctional sequences and lacked quality scores, the filtering could not match the filtering applied to full-length reads. To assign V/J genes and CDR3, sequences were annotated against IMGT germline references using PyIR, a Python wrapper for IgBLAST v1.9. Reads were filtered out if the reads had weak V/J assignments (E-value above 1e-6), no CDR3, stop codons, out-of-frame junctions, or ambiguous translated residues. V3J clonotypes were defined by identical inferred V gene, J gene, and CDR3 amino acid sequence. The percentage overlap between two repertoires was calculated by dividing the number of shared unique clonotypes by the size of the smaller repertoire. Three approaches were used to assess repertoire richness: RTK rarefaction, the Chao1 estimator, and Recon v2.1 estimates of unobserved clonotypes. Generation probabilities were computed with OLGA for all TCRbeta clonotypes obtained by the gDNA method from several donors. TCRdb provides this immuneACCESS table in a form limited to in-frame rearrangements. Some clones are lacking; in checked studies, under half of them reflect an unresolved V gene, and why the rest are absent is not known. D and trimming were read from the DNA, whereas the V and J calls and clone size are those reported in that table. The sample profile shows a few million clones; 95% of them were found once. About 0.13% of the sample goes to the ten largest clones.

The V end loses 3 bases and the J end loses 8 bases, and a stretch of 4 bases separates them. CDR1 and CDR2 are read off the germline V gene as MDHEN and SYDVKM. Taken from cysteine to phenylalanine, the CDR3 has 11 residues. Only the CDR3 part of the read is kept: 33 bases, read in frame from the first base. The TCR comes from a man in his late teens or twenties in good health. The chain joins TRBV28 to TRBJ2-2; the D segment cannot be called with confidence. Specimen: naive CD4+ T cells sorted from blood. The intended sense of this specimen's cell subset or site label: CD45RA+ positively selected. This receptor has the CDR3 CASSFSGELFF. The DNA sequence is given as TGTGCCAGCAGTTTTTCGGGGGAGCTGTTTTTT.